These 19 T cell receptor beta chains came from one sample sequenced in a study of identical twins (dated by TCRdb to the mid-2010s). Libraries were constructed by 5' RACE. Reads for this sample came from an Illumina HiSeq 2000. TCRdb cleaned the public reads at Q25 with fastp, built clones with MiXCR and kept in-frame beta chains. Every distinct CDR3 protein forms one entry, paired with its most common genes and DNA. The sample yields 640,000 or so distinct CDR3 sequences; approximately 6.1% were counted once. Jointly, the top ten make up under 2% of the sample. Sequencing input: naive T cells sorted from blood. What the cell subset or site label conveys for this sample: cells isolated with a human naive T-cell isolation kit. These TCRs come from a man in his late teens or twenties in good health.

The J gene is TRBJ2-1, the V gene TRBV28; D gene unclear. Germline V gene sequence: CDR1 MDHEN, CDR2 SYDVKM. The V end was cut by 5 bases, the J end by 4 bases, with 9 bases between. The CDR3 spans 13 residues. The CDR3 loop is CASSPSEYNEQFF. The CDR3 coding sequence is TGTGCCAGCAGTCCCAGCGAGTACAATGAGCAGTTCTTC.

This clonotype was counted ten times or more. The chain couples TRBV24-1 to TRBJ2-1; a weak D match, TRBD1 (5 bases). The CDR3 extends over 13 amino acids. The V end was cut by 0 bases, the J end by 9 bases, with 8 bases between. Germline values: CDR1 KGHDR, CDR2 SFDVKD. The DNA for the CDR3 is TGTGCCACCAGTGATTTGGGGCAGGGTGAGCAGTTCTTC. This gives the protein CATSDLGQGEQFF.

This sequence joins TRBV7-8 and TRBJ2-7, with TRBD1 identical over 11 bases. Germline CDR1 is SGHVS and CDR2 is FQNEAQ. Unmatched junction bases numbered 9, after V lost 5 bases and J lost 9 bases. The CDR3 runs 14 residues. The CDR3, as DNA: TGTGCCAGCAGCGAACTGGACAGGGGGCTCGTGCAGTACTTC. This encodes CASSELDRGLVQYF.

V gene TRBV10-3 combines with J gene TRBJ2-5, with no clear D. The length of the CDR3 is 14 residues. Trimming removed 3 bases from V and 5 bases from J, with 13 bases in between. Germline CDR1 is ENHRY and CDR2 is SYGVKD. The CDR3 bases are TGTGCCATCAGTGAAAACAAGCAAGAGGAGACCCAGTACTTC. Protein sequence: CAISENKQEETQYF.

This clonotype showed up many times. The chain combines TRBV6-1 with TRBJ2-5; no clear D. Per germline, CDR1 MNHNS and CDR2 SASEGT. The CDR3 covers 14 residues. Trimming took off 2 bases at V and 3 bases at J, with 10 bases between the two ends. Here the CDR3 reads CASSELGTKETQYF. The CDR3, as DNA: TGTGCCAGCAGTGAACTGGGTACCAAAGAGACCCAGTACTTC.

This chain joins TRBV9 and TRBJ2-7; TRBD2 aligns across 8 bases. The CDR3 consists of 14 residues. Germline values: CDR1 SGDLS, CDR2 YYNGEE. Losses at the gene ends were 2 bases for V and 6 bases for J; bases not matched to a gene: 7. For the CDR3, the DNA is TGTGCCAGCAGCGTGTCCAGCGGGAGTGGCGAGCAGTACTTC. Translation: CASSVSSGSGEQYF. Full variable domain (rest looked up from reference TRBV9 and TRBJ2-7): DSGVTQTPKHLITATGQRVTLRCSPRSGDLSVYWYQQSLDQGLQFLIQYYNGEERAKGNILERFSAQQFPDLHSELNLSSLELGDSALYFCASSVSSGSGEQYFGPGTRLTVT.

This clonotype came up a few times. The chain has TRBV7-9 and TRBJ2-1; D call uncertain. The CDR3 sequence is 16 residues long. V was cut by 5 bases and J by 5 bases, with 19 bases left in between. The V gene's germline CDR1 is SEHNR and CDR2 FQNEAQ (reference sequence). The CDR3 protein is CASSPQFGFGHNEQFF. In DNA form, the CDR3 reads TGTGCCAGCAGCCCCCAGTTTGGGTTTGGGCACAATGAGCAGTTCTTC.

The chain employs TRBV7-8 and TRBJ1-5, with a tentative D call TRBD1 (5 bases). Per the germline V gene, CDR1 is SGHVS and CDR2 is FQNEAQ. The V gene lost 5 bases and the J gene lost 3 bases, with 17 bases spanning the gap. The CDR3 loop spans 16 amino acids. As DNA, the CDR3 is TGTGCCAGCAGCCTCCATCCCGGGGGGAACAATCAGCCCCAGCATTTT. Its protein is CASSLHPGGNNQPQHF.

This clonotype was counted between two and nine times. The gene calls are TRBV5-1 and TRBJ2-1, with 9 bases identical to TRBD2. Trimming took 3 bases from V and 0 from J; bases not matched to a gene: 10. This CDR3 contains 18 residues. The germline V gene has CDR1 SGHRS and CDR2 YFSETQ. DNA for the CDR3: TGCGCCAGCAGCTCAGGACTAGCGCCAACGAACTCCTACAATGAGCAGTTCTTC. It translates to CASSSGLAPTNSYNEQFF.

This clonotype was detected ten times or more. The rearrangement links TRBV20-1 to TRBJ2-7; the D is unclear. The ends were cut back, 3 bases at V and 2 bases at J, with 14 bases in the middle. Germline-derived CDR1 and CDR2 are DFQATT and SNEGSKA (reference sequence). The CDR3 runs 14 residues. DNA of the CDR3: TGCAGTGCTAGGCCACCGACGCATACCTACGAGCAGTACTTC. Translated: CSARPPTHTYEQYF.

This clonotype was counted many times. This sequence joins TRBV25-1 and TRBJ1-4; 9 positions agree with TRBD1. The trim removed 4 bases at V and 8 bases at J, leaving 5 bases unmatched. Germline values: CDR1 MGHDK, CDR2 SYGVNS. There are 14 residues in the CDR3. CDR3 protein: CASSVGQGYEKLFF. CDR3 bases: TGTGCCAGCAGTGTGGGACAGGGCTACGAAAAACTGTTTTTT.

This clonotype was picked up a small number of times. The V call is TRBV12-3 or TRBV12-4, the J call TRBJ2-3; maybe TRBD2 (6 bases). The CDR3 has 18 residues. The V end lost 2 bases, the J end lost 4 bases, and 22 bases lay between the germline ends. CDR3: CASSLFLLAGRGPDTQYF. Here the CDR3 DNA reads TGTGCCAGCAGTTTATTCCTCCTGGCGGGGAGAGGGCCAGATACGCAGTATTTT.

The chain combines TRBV9 with TRBJ2-2; no definite D call. The V end lost 3 bases, the J end lost 4 bases, and 13 bases lay between the germline ends. Germline V gene lookup returns CDR1 SGDLS and CDR2 YYNGEE. There are 15 residues in the CDR3. The CDR3 loop is CASSAFGLSTGELFF. As DNA, the CDR3 is TGTGCCAGCAGCGCTTTTGGGCTTAGCACCGGGGAGCTGTTTTTT.

There are many counts of this clonotype. This chain joins TRBV10-3 and TRBJ2-7; D ambiguous. The CDR3 sequence is 12 residues long. Trimming took off 10 bases at V and 5 bases at J, with 15 bases between the two ends. Per germline, CDR1 ENHRY and CDR2 SYGVKD. The CDR3 DNA reads TGTGCCACGTCCGAAGGCAGACACGAGCAGTACGTC. It translates to CATSEGRHEQYV.

The gene calls are TRBV5-6 and TRBJ2-1; the D call may be TRBD1 or TRBD2 (5 bases each). V gave up 0 bases and J gave up 3 bases, with 10 bases separating them. Germline V CDR1 and CDR2: SGHDT, YYEEEE. This CDR3 is 15 amino acids long. The CDR3 loop reads CASSLVRDDYNEQFF. CDR3 sequence (DNA): TGTGCCAGCAGCTTGGTTCGGGACGACTACAATGAGCAGTTCTTC.

In its sample, this clonotype was seen a few times. This rearrangement joins TRBV6-1 to TRBJ1-6; 7 bases agree with TRBD1. V was pared by 6 bases and J by 5 bases, with 7 bases of the junction left unmatched. The CDR3 has 15 amino acids. Germline CDR1 and CDR2: MNHNS and SASEGT. The CDR3 reads CASSSVRGDNSPLHF. The CDR3, as DNA: TGTGCCAGCAGCTCGGTCAGGGGGGATAATTCACCCCTCCACTTT.

This clonotype showed up just a few times. This chain joins TRBV7-9 and TRBJ1-1; TRBD1 might be the D (5 bases). The CDR3 totals 15 residues. Trimming stripped 5 bases from V and 3 bases from J, with 16 bases between. Germline CDR1 is SEHNR and CDR2 is FQNEAQ (reference sequence). The CDR3 bases are TGTGCCAGCAGCCAAAGGCCGGGGCTGGACACTGAAGCTTTCTTT. Protein: CASSQRPGLDTEAFF.

The CDR3 DNA is TGTGCATCCCGGGACCTAAACTATGGCTACACCTTC. Its protein product is CASRDLNYGYTF. The chain employs TRBV15 and TRBJ1-2; tentative D call: TRBD1 (5 bases). The CDR3 spans 12 residues. From germline, CDR1 is LNHNV and CDR2 YYDKDF (reference sequence).

The chain recombines TRBV11-2 with TRBJ2-2; 9 bases line up with TRBD2. This CDR3 contains 17 residues. In germline, CDR1 is SGHAT, CDR2 FQNNGV. V was pared by 5 bases and J by 6 bases, with 13 bases of the junction left unmatched. The CDR3 region is CASSPPSAGGPAGELFF. The DNA of the CDR3 is TGTGCCAGCAGCCCCCCTTCTGCGGGAGGGCCGGCCGGGGAGCTGTTTTTT.